The 2 T cell receptor beta chains in this list originate from one sample, sequenced in a study of blood T cell repertoires in COVID-19. Sequenced by immunoSEQ multiplex PCR; TCRdb stores in-frame clones only, minus some. The data contain 110,000 to 150,000 clones, over 75% of them singletons. The specimen was peripheral blood. The receptors here all came from a human donor in a cohort sampled during active COVID-19.

The rearrangement joins TRBV25-1 to TRBJ2-1, with D possibly matching TRBD2 (5 bases). Germline lookup yields CDR1 MGHDK and CDR2 SYGVNS. There are 15 residues in the CDR3. V lost 3 bases and J 4 bases, leaving 13 bases between the germline ends. The CDR3 protein is CASSDPDSYYNEQFF. In DNA, the CDR3 is TGTGCCAGCAGTGACCCGGACTCCTATTACAATGAGCAGTTCTTC.

The V and J genes are TRBV7-2 and TRBJ1-3; weak D call: TRBD1 (6 bases). The V end was cut by 7 bases, the J end by 0 bases, with 13 bases between. Germline CDR1 reads SGHTA; CDR2 reads FQGNSA. This CDR3 comprises 15 residues. CDR3 residues: CASTQDSVSGNTIYF. The CDR3, as DNA: TGTGCCAGCACCCAGGACAGTGTCTCTGGAAACACCATATATTTT.